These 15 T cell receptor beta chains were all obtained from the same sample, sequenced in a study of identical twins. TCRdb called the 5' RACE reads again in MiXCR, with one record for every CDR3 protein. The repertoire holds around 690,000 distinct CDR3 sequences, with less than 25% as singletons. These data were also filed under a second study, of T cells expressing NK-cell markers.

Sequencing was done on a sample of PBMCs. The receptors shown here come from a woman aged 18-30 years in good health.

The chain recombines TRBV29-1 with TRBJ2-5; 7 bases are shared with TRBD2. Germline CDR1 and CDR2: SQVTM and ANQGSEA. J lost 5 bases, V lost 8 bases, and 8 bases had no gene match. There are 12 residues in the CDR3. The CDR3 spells CSWGGVKETQYF. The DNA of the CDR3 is TGCAGCTGGGGGGGGGTGAAGGAGACCCAGTACTTC.

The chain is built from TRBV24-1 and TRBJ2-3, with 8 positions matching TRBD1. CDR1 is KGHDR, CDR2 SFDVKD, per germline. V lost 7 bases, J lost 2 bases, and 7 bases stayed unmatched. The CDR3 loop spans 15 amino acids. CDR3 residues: CATSGTGPSTDTQYF. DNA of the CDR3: TGTGCCACCAGCGGGACAGGACCATCCACAGATACGCAGTATTTT.

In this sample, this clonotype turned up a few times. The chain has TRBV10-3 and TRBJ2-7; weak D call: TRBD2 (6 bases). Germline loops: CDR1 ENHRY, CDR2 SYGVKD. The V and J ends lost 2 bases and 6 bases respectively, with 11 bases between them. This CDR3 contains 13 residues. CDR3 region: CAISEIGGVEQYF. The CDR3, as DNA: TGTGCCATCAGTGAGATCGGAGGGGTCGAGCAGTACTTC.

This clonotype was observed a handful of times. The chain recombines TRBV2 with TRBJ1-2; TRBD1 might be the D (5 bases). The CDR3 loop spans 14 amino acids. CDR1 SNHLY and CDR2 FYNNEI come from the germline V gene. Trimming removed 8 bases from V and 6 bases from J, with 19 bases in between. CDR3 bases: TGTGCCAGCCTTGGGACGTTGAAAGTCGATGGCTACACCTTC. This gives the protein CASLGTLKVDGYTF.

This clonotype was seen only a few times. This CDR3 reads CASSLGTSGGSDTQYF. The DNA of the CDR3 is TGTGCCAGCAGCTTAGGGACTAGCGGGGGATCAGATACGCAGTATTTT. The chain combines TRBV7-9 with TRBJ2-3, with 13 bases that match TRBD2. After removal of 1 base from V and 4 bases from J, the junction contained 2 bases not matched to a gene. The germline V gene encodes CDR1 SEHNR and CDR2 FQNEAQ (reference sequence). The CDR3 loop spans 16 amino acids.

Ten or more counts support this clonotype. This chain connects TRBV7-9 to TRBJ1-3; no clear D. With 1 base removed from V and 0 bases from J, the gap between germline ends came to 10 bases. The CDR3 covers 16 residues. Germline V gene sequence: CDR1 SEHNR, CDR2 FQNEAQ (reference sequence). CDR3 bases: TGTGCCAGCAGCTTAGGGGGAGACTACTCTGGAAACACCATATATTTT. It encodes CASSLGGDYSGNTIYF.

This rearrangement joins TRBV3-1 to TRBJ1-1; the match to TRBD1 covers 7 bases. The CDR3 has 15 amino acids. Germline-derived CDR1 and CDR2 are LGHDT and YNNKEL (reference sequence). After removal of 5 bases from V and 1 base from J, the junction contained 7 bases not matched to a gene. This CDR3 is CASSLIQGRNTEAFF. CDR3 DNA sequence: TGTGCCAGCAGCTTAATACAGGGGCGGAACACTGAAGCTTTCTTT.

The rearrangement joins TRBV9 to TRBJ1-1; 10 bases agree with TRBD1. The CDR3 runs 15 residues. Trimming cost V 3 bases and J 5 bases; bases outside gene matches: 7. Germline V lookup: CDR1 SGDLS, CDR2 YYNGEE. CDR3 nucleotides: TGTGCCAGCAGCGCCTTCGGACAGGGGGGTACTGAAGCTTTCTTT. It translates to CASSAFGQGGTEAFF.

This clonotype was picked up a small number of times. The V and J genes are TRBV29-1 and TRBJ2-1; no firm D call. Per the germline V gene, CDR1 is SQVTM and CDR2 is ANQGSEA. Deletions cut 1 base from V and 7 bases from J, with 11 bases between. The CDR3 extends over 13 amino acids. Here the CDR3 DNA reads TGCAGCGTTGAAGTACTCTCCCAAAATGAGCAGTTCTTC. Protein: CSVEVLSQNEQFF.

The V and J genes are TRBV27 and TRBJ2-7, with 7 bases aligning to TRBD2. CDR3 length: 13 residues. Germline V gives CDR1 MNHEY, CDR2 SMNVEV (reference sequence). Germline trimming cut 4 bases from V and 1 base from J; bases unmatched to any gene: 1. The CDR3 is CASSSAGSYEQYF. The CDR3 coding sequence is TGTGCCAGCAGTTCAGCGGGATCCTACGAGCAGTACTTC.

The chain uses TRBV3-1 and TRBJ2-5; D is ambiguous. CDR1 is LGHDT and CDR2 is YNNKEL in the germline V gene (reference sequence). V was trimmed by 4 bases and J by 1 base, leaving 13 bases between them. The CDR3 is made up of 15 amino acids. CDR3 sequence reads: CASSLSSAPQETQYF. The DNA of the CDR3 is TGTGCCAGCAGCCTGAGTAGTGCCCCCCAAGAGACCCAGTACTTC.

The CDR3, as DNA: TGTGCCAGCAGCTTAGGACTAGCGGTTTACCACGAGCAGTACTTC. Translating gives CASSLGLAVYHEQYF. This chain uses TRBV7-2 with TRBJ2-7; 9 nucleotides align to TRBD2. The CDR3 has 15 residues. V was pared by 1 base and J by 5 bases, with 6 bases of the junction left unmatched. The germline CDR1 and CDR2 sequences are SGHTA and FQGNSA.

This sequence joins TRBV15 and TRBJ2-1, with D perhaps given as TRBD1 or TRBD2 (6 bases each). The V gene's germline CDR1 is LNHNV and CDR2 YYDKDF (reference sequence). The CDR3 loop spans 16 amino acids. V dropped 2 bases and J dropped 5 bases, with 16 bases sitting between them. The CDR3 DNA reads TGTGCCACCAGCAGATCCCTGACGGGGGCAGACAATGAGCAGTTCTTC. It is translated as CATSRSLTGADNEQFF. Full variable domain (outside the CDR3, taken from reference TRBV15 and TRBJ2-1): DAMVIQNPRYQVTQFGKPVTLSCSQTLNHNVMYWYQQKSSQAPKLLFHYYDKDFNNEADTPDNFQSRRPNTSFCFLDIRSPGLGDTAMYLCATSRSLTGADNEQFFGPGTRLTVL.

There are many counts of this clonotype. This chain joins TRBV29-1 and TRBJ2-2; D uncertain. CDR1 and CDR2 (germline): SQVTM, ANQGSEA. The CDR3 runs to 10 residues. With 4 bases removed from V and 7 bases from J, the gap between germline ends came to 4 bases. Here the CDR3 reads CSVADGELFF. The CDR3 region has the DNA TGCAGCGTTGCGGACGGGGAGCTGTTTTTT.

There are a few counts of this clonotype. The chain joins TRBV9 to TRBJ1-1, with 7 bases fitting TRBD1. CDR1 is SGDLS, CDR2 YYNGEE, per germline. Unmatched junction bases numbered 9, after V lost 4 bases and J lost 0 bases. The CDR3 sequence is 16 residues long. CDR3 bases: TGTGCCAGCAGCCCACGACAGGGACAGATGAACACTGAAGCTTTCTTT. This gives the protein CASSPRQGQMNTEAFF.